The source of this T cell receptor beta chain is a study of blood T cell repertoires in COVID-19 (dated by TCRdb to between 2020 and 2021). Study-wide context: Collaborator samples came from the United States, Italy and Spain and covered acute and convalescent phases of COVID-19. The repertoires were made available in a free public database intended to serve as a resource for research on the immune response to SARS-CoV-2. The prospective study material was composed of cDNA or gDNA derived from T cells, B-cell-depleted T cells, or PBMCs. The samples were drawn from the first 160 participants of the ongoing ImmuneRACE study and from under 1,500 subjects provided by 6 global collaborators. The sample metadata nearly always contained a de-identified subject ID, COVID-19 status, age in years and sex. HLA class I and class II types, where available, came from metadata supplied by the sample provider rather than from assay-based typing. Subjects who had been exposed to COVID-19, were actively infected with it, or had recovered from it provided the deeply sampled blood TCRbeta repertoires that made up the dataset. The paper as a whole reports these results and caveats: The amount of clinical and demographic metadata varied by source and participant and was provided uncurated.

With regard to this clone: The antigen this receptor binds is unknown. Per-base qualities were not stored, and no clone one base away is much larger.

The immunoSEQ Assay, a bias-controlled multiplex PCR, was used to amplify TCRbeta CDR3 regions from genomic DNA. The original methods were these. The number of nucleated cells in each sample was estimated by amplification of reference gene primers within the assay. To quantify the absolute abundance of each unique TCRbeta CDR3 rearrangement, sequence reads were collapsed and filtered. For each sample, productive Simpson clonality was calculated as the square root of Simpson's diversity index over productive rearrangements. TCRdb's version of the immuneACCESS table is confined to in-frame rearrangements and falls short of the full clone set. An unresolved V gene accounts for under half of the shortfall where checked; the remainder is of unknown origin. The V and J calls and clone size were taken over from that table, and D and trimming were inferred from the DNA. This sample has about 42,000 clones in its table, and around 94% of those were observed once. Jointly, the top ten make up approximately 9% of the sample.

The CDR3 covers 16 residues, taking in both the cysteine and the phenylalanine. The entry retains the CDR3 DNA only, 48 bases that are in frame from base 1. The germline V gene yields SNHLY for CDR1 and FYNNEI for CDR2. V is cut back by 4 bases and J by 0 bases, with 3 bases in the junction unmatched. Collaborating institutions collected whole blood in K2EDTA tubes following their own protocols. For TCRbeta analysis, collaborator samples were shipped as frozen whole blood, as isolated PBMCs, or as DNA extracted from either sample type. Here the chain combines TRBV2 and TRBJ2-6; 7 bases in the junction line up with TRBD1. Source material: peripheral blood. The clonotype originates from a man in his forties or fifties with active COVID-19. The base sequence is TGTGCCAGCAGTGGACAGGGTTACTCTGGGGCCAACGTCCTGACTTTC. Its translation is CASSGQGYSGANVLTF.